This T cell receptor (beta chain) was recovered during a study of cytomegalovirus exposure and HLA in healthy donors. Whole-study findings and limits: Among immune exposure information, only CMV serostatus was available.

The PCR ran on 60 Vbeta and 13 Jbeta primers. In the original workflow: The authors later counted 65 million to 80 million unique TCR beta chains, 8.5 million to 13 million of them shared. Using immunoSEQ multiplex PCR, the repertoire was profiled, and TCRdb retains in-frame clones only, with some absent. Clonal size and the V and J genes are those of that table, whereas D and trimming came from the DNA. This sample yields some 100,000 clones, of which 70% to 80% are seen a single time; about 4.9% belongs to the top ten. With regard to this clone: The antigen remains unidentified.

Input material: PBMCs. This clonotype was sampled from a man aged 45-65 years in good health and CMV-seropositive.

The CDR3 is CASSPYPARGTANTEAFF. The DNA of the CDR3 is TGTGCCAGCTCACCATATCCCGCCCGGGGGACAGCGAACACTGAAGCTTTCTTT. The V call is TRBV18, the J call TRBJ1-1, with 7 positions matching TRBD1. CDR1 is KGHSH and CDR2 is LQKENI in the germline V gene. The CDR3 sequence is 18 residues long. The junction had 13 bases not matched to a gene; V was cut back by 2 bases and J by 1 base.